The clone carrying this T cell receptor (beta chain) was detected only once. Its specificity is not known. This table comes from immunoSEQ multiplex PCR, and its TCRdb copy is limited to in-frame clones, with some not included. This sample carries fewer than 250,000 clones, roughly 83% of them seen once, and the ten largest clones take over 13%. These data originate in a study of cytomegalovirus exposure and HLA in healthy donors. Regarding the study as a whole: TCR sequences were mostly rare, though some public TCRs occurred in many donors. Associated with cytomegalovirus, according to the listing, were 150 to 200 TCR beta chains.

Germline loops: CDR1 MNHNS, CDR2 SASEGT. There are 15 residues in the CDR3. Trimming removed 3 bases from V and 0 bases from J, with 12 bases in between. The TCR originated in a woman under 40 in good health and CMV-seropositive. Sequenced: PBMCs. The chain carries TRBV6-1 and TRBJ2-7, with D possibly being TRBD1 (5 bases). The CDR3 protein is CASSDDETASYEQYF. Written as DNA, the CDR3 is TGTGCCAGCAGTGACGATGAGACAGCCTCCTACGAGCAGTACTTC.